The 5 T cell receptor beta chains in this list originate from one sample, sequenced in a study of molecular identifiers for immune sequencing clone quantification. Each CDR3 protein gets one entry after TCRdb re-called the PCR reads with MiXCR. The profile shows around 470,000 distinct CDR3 sequences, 20% to 25% of them singletons. Sequenced input: naive CD8+ T cells from blood, with Jurkat cell RNA spiked in. The subset was: FACS-sorted CD8+CD4-CCR7+CD45RA+ naive T cells. These receptors were taken from a human donor in good health. Some libraries in this study had Jurkat cell RNA spiked in.

In this sample, this clonotype turned up a few times. This chain connects TRBV6-1 to TRBJ2-5, with D unresolved. The CDR3 has 15 amino acids. Deletions cut 7 bases from V and 2 bases from J, with 17 bases between. CDR1 and CDR2 (germline): MNHNS, SASEGT. The CDR3 DNA reads TGTGCCAGCATAGAACGCGCCGCCGGGCAAGAGACCCAGTACTTC. Encoded protein: CASIERAAGQETQYF.

This clonotype appeared many times. This rearrangement joins TRBV6-2 or TRBV6-3 to TRBJ1-1; the D gene is possibly TRBD1 (6 bases). This CDR3 spans 14 amino acids. Per the germline V gene, CDR1 is MNHEY and CDR2 is SVGEGT. The V gene lost 6 bases and the J gene lost 3 bases, with 14 bases spanning the gap. The CDR3 region has the DNA TGTGCCAGCAGCCTACTCCAGGGGTACACTGAAGCTTTCTTT. Residues: CASSLLQGYTEAFF.

Note on this clonotype: This may come from a read error, since a much larger clone is one base off. The rearrangement links TRBV29-1 to TRBJ2-1, with 13 positions matching TRBD2. The CDR3 loop spans 16 amino acids. Germline assignment: CDR1 SQVTM and CDR2 ANQGSEA. V lost 4 bases to trimming and J lost 4 bases; unmatched junction nucleotides: 7. CDR3 amino acids: CSVGGTSGIWYNEQFF. As DNA, the CDR3 is TGCAGCGTTGGAGGGACTAGCGGGATATGGTACAATGAGCAGTTCTTC.

The V call is TRBV6-2 or TRBV6-3, the J call TRBJ1-2; maybe TRBD1 (5 bases). The germline V gene encodes CDR1 MNHEY and CDR2 SVGEGT. Deletions cut 8 bases from V and 4 bases from J, with 17 bases between. The CDR3 runs to 14 residues. The CDR3 region has the DNA TGTGCCAGCGGGCCACCCGGGACGTCCTATGGCTACACCTTC. Protein: CASGPPGTSYGYTF.

This clonotype was recorded many times. V gene TRBV4-1 combines with J gene TRBJ2-7; no clear D. The germline V gene has CDR1 MGHRA and CDR2 YSYEKL. The V end lost 4 bases, the J end lost 3 bases, and 10 bases lay between the germline ends. The CDR3 is 13 amino acids. In DNA, the CDR3 is TGCGCCAGCAGCCCTACACCATTCTACGAGCAGTACTTC. Protein: CASSPTPFYEQYF.